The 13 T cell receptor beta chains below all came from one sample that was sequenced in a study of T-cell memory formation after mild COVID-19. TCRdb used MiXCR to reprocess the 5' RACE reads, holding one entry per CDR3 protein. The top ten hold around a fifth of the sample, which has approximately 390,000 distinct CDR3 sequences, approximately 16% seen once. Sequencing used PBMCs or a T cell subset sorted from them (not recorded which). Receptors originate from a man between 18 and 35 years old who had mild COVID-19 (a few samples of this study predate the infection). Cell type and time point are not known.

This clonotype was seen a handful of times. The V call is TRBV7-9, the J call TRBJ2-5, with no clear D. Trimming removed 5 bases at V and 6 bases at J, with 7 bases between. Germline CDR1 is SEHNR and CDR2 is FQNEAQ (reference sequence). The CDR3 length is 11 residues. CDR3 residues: CASSPAKTQYF. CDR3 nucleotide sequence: TGTGCCAGCAGCCCGGCGAAGACCCAGTACTTC.

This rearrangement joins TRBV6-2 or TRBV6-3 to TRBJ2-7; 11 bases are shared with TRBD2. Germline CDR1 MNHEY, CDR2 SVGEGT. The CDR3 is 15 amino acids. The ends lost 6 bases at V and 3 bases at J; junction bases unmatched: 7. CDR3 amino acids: CASRAGTSGLYEQYF. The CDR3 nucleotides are TGTGCCAGCAGAGCCGGGACTAGCGGCCTCTACGAGCAGTACTTC.

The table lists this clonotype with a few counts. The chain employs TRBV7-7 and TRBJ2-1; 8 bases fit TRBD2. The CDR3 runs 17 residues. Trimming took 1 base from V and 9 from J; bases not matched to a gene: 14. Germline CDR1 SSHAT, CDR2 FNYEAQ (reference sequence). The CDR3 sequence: CASSLDGARGGQGEQFF. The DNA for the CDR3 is TGTGCCAGCAGCTTAGACGGGGCACGGGGGGGCCAGGGTGAGCAGTTCTTC. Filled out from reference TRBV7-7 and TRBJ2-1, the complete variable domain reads GAGVSQSPRYKVTKRGQDVTLRCDPISSHATLYWYQQALGQGPEFLTYFNYEAQPDKSGLPSDRFSAERPEGSISTLTIQRTEQRDSAMYRCASSLDGARGGQGEQFFGPGTRLTVL.

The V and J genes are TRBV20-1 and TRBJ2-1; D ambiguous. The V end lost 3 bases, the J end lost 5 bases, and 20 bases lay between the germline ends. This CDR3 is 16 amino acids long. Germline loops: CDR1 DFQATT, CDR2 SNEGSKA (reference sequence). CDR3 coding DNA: TGCAGTGCTAGCCACCCGTTGGGTCCATTCGACAATGAGCAGTTCTTC. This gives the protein CSASHPLGPFDNEQFF.

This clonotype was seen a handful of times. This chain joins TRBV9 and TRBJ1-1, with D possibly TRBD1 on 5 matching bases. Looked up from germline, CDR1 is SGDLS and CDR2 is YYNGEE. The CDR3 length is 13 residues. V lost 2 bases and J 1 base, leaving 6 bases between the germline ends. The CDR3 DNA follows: TGTGCCAGCAGCGTTACAGGGAACACTGAAGCTTTCTTT. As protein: CASSVTGNTEAFF.

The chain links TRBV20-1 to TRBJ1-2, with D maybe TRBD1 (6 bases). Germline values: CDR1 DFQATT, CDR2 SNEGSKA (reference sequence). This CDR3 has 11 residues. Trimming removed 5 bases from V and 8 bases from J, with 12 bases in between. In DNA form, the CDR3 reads TGCAGTGCTCACAGGGAGGAAGGCTACACCTTC. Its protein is CSAHREEGYTF.

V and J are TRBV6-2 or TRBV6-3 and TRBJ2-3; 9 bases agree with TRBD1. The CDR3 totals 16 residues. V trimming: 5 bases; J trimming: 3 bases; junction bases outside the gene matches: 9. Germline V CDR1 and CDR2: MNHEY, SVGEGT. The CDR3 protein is CASSPSPGTGTDTQYF. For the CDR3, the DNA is TGTGCCAGCAGTCCTTCGCCCGGGACAGGGACAGATACGCAGTATTTT.

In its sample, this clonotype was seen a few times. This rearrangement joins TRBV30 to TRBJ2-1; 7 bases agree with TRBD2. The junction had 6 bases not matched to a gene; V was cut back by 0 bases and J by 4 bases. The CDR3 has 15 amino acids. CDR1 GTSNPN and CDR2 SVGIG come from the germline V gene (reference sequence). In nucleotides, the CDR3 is TGTGCCTGGAGTGTAGGGCTAGCGGCTTACAATGAGCAGTTCTTC. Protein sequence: CAWSVGLAAYNEQFF.

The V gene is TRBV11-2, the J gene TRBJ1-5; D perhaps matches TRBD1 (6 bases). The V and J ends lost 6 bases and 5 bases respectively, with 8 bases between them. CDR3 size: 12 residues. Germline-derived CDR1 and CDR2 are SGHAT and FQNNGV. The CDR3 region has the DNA TGTGCCAGCAGTCCAGGGGATCAGCCCCAGCATTTT. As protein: CASSPGDQPQHF.

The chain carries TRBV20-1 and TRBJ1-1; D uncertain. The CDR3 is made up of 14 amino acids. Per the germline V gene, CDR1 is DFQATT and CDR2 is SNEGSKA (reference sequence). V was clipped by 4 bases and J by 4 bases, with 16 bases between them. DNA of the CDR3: TGCAGTGCTACCGCTTCGGGTCGGGGCACTGAAGCTTTCTTT. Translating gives CSATASGRGTEAFF.

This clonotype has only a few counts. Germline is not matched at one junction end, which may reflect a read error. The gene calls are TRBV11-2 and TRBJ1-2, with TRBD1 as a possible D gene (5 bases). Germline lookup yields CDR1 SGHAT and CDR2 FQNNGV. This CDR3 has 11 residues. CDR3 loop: CASSLVRDGFF. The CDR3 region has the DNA TGTGCCAGCAGCTTAGTCCGGGACGGATTTTTC.

The DNA for the CDR3 is TGTGCCAGCAGCCAAGAATCGCTGTTGCAGTATTTT. Translation gives CASSQESLLQYF. The chain has TRBV3-1 and TRBJ2-3; D is unclear. The CDR3 loop spans 12 amino acids. Germline loops: CDR1 LGHDT, CDR2 YNNKEL (reference sequence). Trimming shortened V by 0 bases and J by 11 bases, and 9 bases separated the two germline ends.

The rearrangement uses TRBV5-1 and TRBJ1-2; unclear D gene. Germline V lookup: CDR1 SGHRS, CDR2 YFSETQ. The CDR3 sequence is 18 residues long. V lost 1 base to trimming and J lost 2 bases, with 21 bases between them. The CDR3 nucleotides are TGCGCCAGCAGCTTGTTAGTCGGGGAACGTGAACGAAACTATGGCTACACCTTC. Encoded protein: CASSLLVGERERNYGYTF.